One and the same sample provided the 22 T cell receptor beta chains below, sequenced in a study of shared clonotypes between healthy human individuals. Profiling relied on immunoSEQ multiplex PCR, and the TCRdb table lists in-frame clones only, not all of them. Of over 400,000 clones detected, 90% to 97% appear once; the ten largest clones hold under 0.065%. Input material: naive CD4+ T cells sorted from blood. Documented subset: CD45RA+ positively selected. The receptors were sampled from a woman in her 30s in good health.

The chain couples TRBV11-3 to TRBJ2-2; 8 bases agree with TRBD1. J was trimmed by 0 bases and V by 5 bases; bases with no gene match: 11. CDR3 length: 18 residues. From germline, CDR1 is SGHNT and CDR2 YENEEA. DNA for the CDR3: TGTGCCAGCAGCACCAGGACAGGGCAGCTCCCGAACACCGGGGAGCTGTTTTTT. Protein: CASSTRTGQLPNTGELFF. The full variable domain, in which reference TRBV11-3 and TRBJ2-2 provide the parts outside the CDR3, is EAGVVQSPRYKIIEKKQPVAFWCNPISGHNTLYWYLQNLGQGPELLIRYENEEAVDDSQLPKDRFSAERLKGVDSTLKIQPAELGDSAVYLCASSTRTGQLPNTGELFFGEGSRLTVL.

This clone was counted once. The V gene is TRBV18, the J gene TRBJ2-7; 10 bases are a match to TRBD1. CDR3 length equals 14 residues. V lost 5 bases, J lost 5 bases, and 6 bases stayed unmatched. The germline V gene encodes CDR1 KGHSH and CDR2 LQKENI. CDR3 protein: CASSSGTGVHEQYF. The DNA of the CDR3 is TGTGCCAGCTCATCCGGGACAGGGGTACACGAGCAGTACTTC.

The chain links TRBV7-2 to TRBJ2-7; D gene unclear. Per the germline V gene, CDR1 is SGHTA and CDR2 is FQGNSA. V was pared by 1 base and J by 6 bases, with 10 bases between. The CDR3 is 13 residues long. The CDR3 is CASSLVSWREQYF. The CDR3 DNA is TGTGCCAGCAGCTTAGTAAGTTGGCGCGAGCAGTACTTC.

V and J are TRBV19 and TRBJ2-1; 10 bases fit TRBD2. Germline CDR1 and CDR2: LNHDA and SQIVND (reference sequence). V lost 7 bases to trimming and J lost 7 bases; unmatched junction nucleotides: 10. The CDR3 loop spans 15 amino acids. Here the CDR3 reads CASTTAGGPRNEQFF. The DNA for the CDR3 is TGTGCCAGTACCACAGCGGGAGGGCCTAGAAATGAGCAGTTCTTC.

The chain recombines TRBV28 with TRBJ2-5; 7 bases fit TRBD2. Unmatched junction bases numbered 12, after V lost 5 bases and J lost 6 bases. The CDR3 consists of 15 residues. Germline CDR1 is MDHEN and CDR2 is SYDVKM. The CDR3 here is CASSQGTGRGQTQYF. The DNA of the CDR3 is TGTGCCAGCAGTCAAGGGACGGGGAGGGGTCAGACCCAGTACTTC.

V and J are TRBV11-2 and TRBJ2-1; no firm D call. This CDR3 is 14 amino acids long. Germline CDR1 and CDR2: SGHAT and FQNNGV. The V end was cut by 4 bases, the J end by 1 base, with 8 bases between. CDR3 loop: CASSSRQSYNEQFF. CDR3 sequence (DNA): TGTGCCAGCAGCTCCAGACAATCCTACAATGAGCAGTTCTTC.

The chain employs TRBV11-1 and TRBJ1-6; 7 bases match TRBD1. The J segment lost 0 bases and the V segment lost 4 bases, leaving 6 bases of the junction unmatched. The CDR3 is 17 amino acids. Germline-derived CDR1 and CDR2 are SGHAT and FQDESV (reference sequence). CDR3 amino acids: CASSSTQGSSYNSPLHF. In DNA form, the CDR3 reads TGTGCCAGCAGCTCCACACAGGGGAGCTCCTATAATTCACCCCTCCACTTT.

The V call is TRBV4-1, the J call TRBJ2-1; D is ambiguous. The CDR3 loop spans 14 amino acids. Germline loops: CDR1 MGHRA, CDR2 YSYEKL. Trimming shortened V by 3 bases and J by 8 bases, and 14 bases separated the two germline ends. Here the CDR3 DNA reads TGCGCCAGCAGCCACAGACGCCAAAGGGATGAGCAGTTCTTC. Amino acid sequence: CASSHRRQRDEQFF.

This chain links TRBV27 with TRBJ2-5; maybe TRBD1 (5 bases). From germline, CDR1 is MNHEY and CDR2 SMNVEV (reference sequence). CDR3 length equals 13 residues. V was cut by 3 bases and J by 5 bases, with 10 bases left in between. Written as DNA, the CDR3 is TGTGCCAGCAGTTTTTCAGGGTGGGAGACCCAGTACTTC. Translation gives CASSFSGWETQYF.

The chain employs TRBV7-9 and TRBJ1-2; D not certain. Looked up from germline, CDR1 is SEHNR and CDR2 is FQNEAQ (reference sequence). Trimming took 0 bases from V and 8 from J, leaving 4 bases between them. The CDR3 runs to 11 residues. CDR3 sequence (DNA): TGTGCCAGCAGCTTAGCCCCAGGCTACACCTTC. Translated: CASSLAPGYTF.

V is TRBV7-9 and J is TRBJ2-2; the D is unclear. The CDR3 is 14 residues long. CDR1 SEHNR and CDR2 FQNEAQ come from the germline V gene (reference sequence). V dropped 1 base and J dropped 1 base, with 4 bases sitting between them. Here the CDR3 DNA reads TGTGCCAGCAGCTTAGAGGTGAACACCGGGGAGCTGTTTTTT. Protein product: CASSLEVNTGELFF.

The CDR3 DNA follows: TGTGCCAGCAGCTTCGTAGCAGGGGGCTCCTACGAGCAGTACTTC. Translation: CASSFVAGGSYEQYF. J is TRBJ2-7 and V is TRBV7-6; 7 nucleotides line up with TRBD1. Unmatched junction bases numbered 5, after V lost 3 bases and J lost 0 bases. The CDR3 is 15 residues long. Germline CDR1 SGHVS, CDR2 FNYEAQ.

CDR3 DNA sequence: TGTGCCACCAGCGGGACTCTTGGGGACGATGAAAAACTGTTTTTT. Protein sequence: CATSGTLGDDEKLFF. V and J are TRBV15 and TRBJ1-4; possibly TRBD1 for D (5 bases). The CDR3 spans 15 residues. Per the germline V gene, CDR1 is LNHNV and CDR2 is YYDKDF (reference sequence). With 5 bases removed from V and 6 bases from J, the gap between germline ends came to 16 bases.

The chain couples TRBV5-1 to TRBJ2-1; 7 nucleotides agree with TRBD1. The CDR3 contains 15 residues. CDR1 and CDR2 (germline): SGHRS, YFSETQ. The V and J ends lost 0 bases and 5 bases, in that order; junction bases with no gene match: 5. The CDR3 loop reads CASSLGQGRHNEQFF. The DNA for the CDR3 is TGCGCCAGCAGCTTGGGACAGGGCCGCCACAATGAGCAGTTCTTC.

This chain connects TRBV19 to TRBJ2-7; D gene ambiguous. The CDR3 length is 13 residues. In germline, CDR1 is LNHDA, CDR2 SQIVND (reference sequence). V was cut by 5 bases and J by 1 base, with 9 bases left in between. The CDR3 sequence: CASSPTNSYEQYF. CDR3 DNA: TGTGCCAGTAGTCCGACCAATTCCTACGAGCAGTACTTC.

This rearrangement joins TRBV9 to TRBJ2-1, with 11 nucleotides matching TRBD2. Trimming cost V 4 bases and J 8 bases; bases outside gene matches: 8. Germline values: CDR1 SGDLS, CDR2 YYNGEE. The CDR3 totals 15 residues. The CDR3 spells CASSRISGRGDEQFF. The CDR3 DNA reads TGTGCCAGCAGCCGCATTAGCGGGAGGGGAGATGAGCAGTTCTTC.

The chain recombines TRBV5-1 with TRBJ2-1; tentative D call: TRBD2 (6 bases). The length of the CDR3 is 14 residues. The V gene lost 0 bases and the J gene lost 8 bases, with 12 bases spanning the gap. Looked up from germline, CDR1 is SGHRS and CDR2 is YFSETQ. CDR3 region: CASSLGGRIHEQFF. The CDR3 coding sequence is TGCGCCAGCAGCTTGGGAGGGAGGATCCATGAGCAGTTCTTC.

The chain has TRBV20-1 and TRBJ1-2, with D tentatively TRBD1 (6 bases). V lost 6 bases, J lost 4 bases, and 9 bases lay in between. Germline CDR1 DFQATT, CDR2 SNEGSKA (reference sequence). This CDR3 is 11 amino acids long. The CDR3 nucleotides are TGCAGTGCACTCAGGGGCTATGGCTACACCTTC. This gives the protein CSALRGYGYTF.

The rearrangement joins TRBV18 to TRBJ2-3; TRBD2 matches at 8 bases. Germline V gives CDR1 KGHSH, CDR2 LQKENI. J was trimmed by 0 bases and V by 2 bases; bases with no gene match: 7. The CDR3 is 17 amino acids. The CDR3, as DNA: TGTGCCAGCTCACCAGTAGGACTAGCCATTAGCACAGATACGCAGTATTTT. This translates into CASSPVGLAISTDTQYF. Supplemented by reference TRBV18 and TRBJ2-3, the full variable domain reads NAGVMQNPRHLVRRRGQEARLRCSPMKGHSHVYWYRQLPEEGLKFMVYLQKENIIDESGMPKERFSAEFPKEGPSILRIQQVVRGDSAAYFCASSPVGLAISTDTQYFGPGTRLTVL.

This clone was recorded only once. The rearrangement uses TRBV7-2 and TRBJ1-2; 9 bases are shared with TRBD1. CDR1 is SGHTA, CDR2 FQGNSA, per germline. Germline trimming cut 5 bases from V and 3 bases from J; bases unmatched to any gene: 7. The CDR3 contains 15 residues. CDR3 in DNA: TGTGCCAGCAGCCAGGGACAGGGAGGCGACTATGGCTACACCTTC. It yields the protein CASSQGQGGDYGYTF.

The genes are TRBV7-9 and TRBJ2-5, with D perhaps matching TRBD1 or TRBD2 (5 bases each). The CDR3 sequence is 14 residues long. Germline CDR1 is SEHNR and CDR2 is FQNEAQ (reference sequence). V lost 5 bases to trimming and J lost 2 bases, with 12 bases between them. In DNA form, the CDR3 reads TGTGCCAGCAGCCCACCGGGACGGCAAGAGACCCAGTACTTC. Amino acid sequence: CASSPPGRQETQYF.

The table lists this clone with a count of one. The V gene is TRBV28, the J gene TRBJ2-7; D tentatively fits TRBD1 or TRBD2 (5 bases each). CDR1 is MDHEN, CDR2 SYDVKM, per germline. The CDR3 runs to 12 residues. V lost 7 bases, J lost 3 bases, and 10 bases lay in between. Here the CDR3 reads CASIRDGYEQYF. CDR3 DNA: TGTGCCAGCATCAGGGACGGCTACGAGCAGTACTTC.